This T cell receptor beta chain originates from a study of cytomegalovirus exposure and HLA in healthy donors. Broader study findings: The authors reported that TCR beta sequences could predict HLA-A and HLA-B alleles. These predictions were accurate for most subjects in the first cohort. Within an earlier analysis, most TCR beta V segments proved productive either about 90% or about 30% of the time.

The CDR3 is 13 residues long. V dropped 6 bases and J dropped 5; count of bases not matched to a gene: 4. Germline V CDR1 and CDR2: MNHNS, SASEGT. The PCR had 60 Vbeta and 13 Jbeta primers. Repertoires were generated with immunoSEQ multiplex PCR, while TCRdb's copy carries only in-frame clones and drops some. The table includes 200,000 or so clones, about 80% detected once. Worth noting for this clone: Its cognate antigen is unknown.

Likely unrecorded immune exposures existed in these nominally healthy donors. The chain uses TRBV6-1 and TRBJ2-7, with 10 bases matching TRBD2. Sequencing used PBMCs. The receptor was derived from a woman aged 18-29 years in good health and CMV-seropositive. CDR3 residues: CASRLLAGHEQYV. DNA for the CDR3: TGTGCCAGCAGATTACTAGCGGGGCACGAGCAGTACGTC.